A selection of T cell receptor beta chains follows, all from one sample in a study of identical twins. TCRdb itself ran the 5' RACE reads through MiXCR, one entry per CDR3 protein. The sample records around 1.7 million distinct CDR3 sequences, around a third being singletons. Sequences were obtained from cord blood. Receptors originate from a newborn girl in good health. Each CDR3 is given with its conserved first and last residue. A D gene is named only where the DNA matches it firmly. Size values are once, few and many counts, or a class for expanded clones, and some rows have none.

cdr3_aa: CASSFMGESNEQYF; cdr3_nt: TGTGCCAGCTCCTTTATGGGGGAGTCAAACGAGCAGTACTTC; clone_size: NA; j_call: TRBJ2-7; d_call: NA; v_call: TRBV6-1
cdr3_aa: CASSGFRGRDEQYF; cdr3_nt: TGTGCCAGCAGTGGCTTCAGGGGGCGCGACGAGCAGTACTTC; clone_size: few; j_call: TRBJ2-7; d_call: TRBD1; v_call: TRBV25-1
cdr3_aa: CSANLPYNEQYF; cdr3_nt: TGCAGTGCTAACTTGCCCTACAATGAGCAGTACTTC; clone_size: NA; j_call: TRBJ2-7; d_call: NA; v_call: TRBV20-1
cdr3_aa: CASSIHRTGTTGDYGYTF; cdr3_nt: TGTGCCAGTAGTATCCACCGCACCGGGACAACAGGGGACTATGGCTACACCTTC; clone_size: NA; j_call: TRBJ1-2; d_call: TRBD1; v_call: TRBV19
cdr3_aa: CSAIWDRVHEQYF; cdr3_nt: TGCAGTGCTATCTGGGACAGGGTCCACGAGCAGTACTTC; clone_size: NA; j_call: TRBJ2-7; d_call: TRBD1; v_call: TRBV20-1
cdr3_aa: CASSLTGRSGLNEKLFF; cdr3_nt: TGTGCCAGCAGCTTGACAGGGAGGTCGGGTTTGAATGAAAAACTGTTTTTT; clone_size: NA; j_call: TRBJ1-4; d_call: TRBD1; v_call: TRBV13
cdr3_aa: CASSEEEALANQETQYF; cdr3_nt: TGTGCCAGCAGTGAAGAGGAGGCTCTAGCGAACCAAGAGACCCAGTACTTC; clone_size: few; j_call: TRBJ2-5; d_call: NA; v_call: TRBV6-1
cdr3_aa: CASSQDTSLTSDTQYF; cdr3_nt: TGTGCCAGCAGCCAAGATACCTCACTTACCTCAGATACGCAGTATTTT; clone_size: NA; j_call: TRBJ2-3; d_call: NA; v_call: TRBV14
cdr3_aa: CASSLGGLALGETQYF; cdr3_nt: TGTGCCAGCAGCTTAGGGGGCCTAGCGCTTGGGGAGACCCAGTACTTC; clone_size: few; j_call: TRBJ2-5; d_call: NA; v_call: TRBV11-2
cdr3_aa: CASSFSDSFTDTQYF; cdr3_nt: TGTGCCAGCAGCTTCTCGGACTCCTTCACAGATACGCAGTATTTT; clone_size: NA; j_call: TRBJ2-3; d_call: NA; v_call: TRBV7-9
cdr3_aa: CASTNDITHEQYF; cdr3_nt: TGTGCCAGCACCAACGACATTACCCACGAGCAGTACTTC; clone_size: NA; j_call: TRBJ2-7; d_call: NA; v_call: TRBV28
cdr3_aa: CASSLQGFPRTDTQYF; cdr3_nt: TGTGCCAGCAGTTTACAGGGTTTCCCACGCACAGATACGCAGTATTTT; clone_size: NA; j_call: TRBJ2-3; d_call: NA; v_call: TRBV27
cdr3_aa: CASSQDWGGTGELFF; cdr3_nt: TGTGCCAGCAGCCAAGATTGGGGGGGCACCGGGGAGCTGTTTTTT; clone_size: few; j_call: TRBJ2-2; d_call: TRBD2; v_call: TRBV14
cdr3_aa: CASSPSQGSNQPQHF; cdr3_nt: TGTGCCAGCAGCCCTTCTCAGGGAAGCAATCAGCCCCAGCATTTT; clone_size: many; j_call: TRBJ1-5; d_call: NA; v_call: TRBV7-2
cdr3_aa: CASSPSGTPTHLEAFF; cdr3_nt: TGCGCCAGCAGCCCCTCCGGGACACCGACCCACCTTGAAGCTTTCTTT; clone_size: NA; j_call: TRBJ1-1; d_call: NA; v_call: TRBV5-1
cdr3_aa: CASSQSSSYGYTF; cdr3_nt: TGTGCCAGCAGCCAATCCAGCAGCTATGGCTACACCTTC; clone_size: NA; j_call: TRBJ1-2; d_call: NA; v_call: TRBV4-2
cdr3_aa: CASSSLARYEQYF; cdr3_nt: TGTGCCAGCAGCTCCCTAGCACGCTACGAGCAGTACTTC; clone_size: once; j_call: TRBJ2-7; d_call: NA; v_call: TRBV7-2
cdr3_aa: CASSLRPTGEAFF; cdr3_nt: TGTGCCAGCAGCCTTAGACCGACAGGTGAAGCTTTCTTT; clone_size: NA; j_call: TRBJ1-1; d_call: NA; v_call: TRBV7-9
cdr3_aa: CASSVVGAEQYF; cdr3_nt: TGTGCCAGCAGCGTAGTGGGAGCCGAGCAGTACTTC; clone_size: NA; j_call: TRBJ2-7; d_call: NA; v_call: TRBV9
cdr3_aa: CASSFTSGSYEQYF; cdr3_nt: TGTGCCAGCAGCTTTACTAGCGGGAGCTACGAGCAGTACTTC; clone_size: many; j_call: TRBJ2-7; d_call: TRBD2; v_call: TRBV7-2
cdr3_aa: CASSLAASGRAYNEQFF; cdr3_nt: TGTGCCAGCAGCTTAGCGGCTAGCGGGAGGGCCTACAATGAGCAGTTCTTC; clone_size: NA; j_call: TRBJ2-1; d_call: TRBD2; v_call: TRBV7-2
cdr3_aa: CSVEDLTGRSYEQYF; cdr3_nt: TGCAGCGTTGAAGATCTGACAGGGCGGTCCTACGAGCAGTACTTC; clone_size: many; j_call: TRBJ2-7; d_call: TRBD1; v_call: TRBV29-1
cdr3_aa: CASSVGLAGRTQYF; cdr3_nt: TGTGCCAGCAGCGTAGGGCTAGCGGGAAGGACCCAGTACTTC; clone_size: NA; j_call: TRBJ2-5; d_call: TRBD2; v_call: TRBV9
cdr3_aa: CASSQEHARGTDMQYF; cdr3_nt: TGCGCCAGCAGCCAAGAACACGCCAGGGGGACAGATATGCAGTATTTT; clone_size: once; j_call: TRBJ2-3; d_call: TRBD1; v_call: TRBV4-1
cdr3_aa: CASKRQGRSFTDTQYF; cdr3_nt: TGTGCCAGCAAGAGACAGGGACGGTCCTTCACAGATACGCAGTATTTT; clone_size: NA; j_call: TRBJ2-3; d_call: TRBD1; v_call: TRBV2
cdr3_aa: CSGVGRLAGGEQYF; cdr3_nt: TGCAGTGGAGTCGGGAGACTAGCGGGGGGTGAGCAGTACTTC; clone_size: NA; j_call: TRBJ2-5; d_call: TRBD2; v_call: TRBV20-1
cdr3_aa: CSATLNDRGDTQYF; cdr3_nt: TGCAGTGCCACCCTGAACGACAGGGGAGATACGCAGTATTTT; clone_size: NA; j_call: TRBJ2-3; d_call: TRBD1; v_call: TRBV20-1